The 13 T cell receptor beta chains reported below all come from one sample, sequenced in a study of T-cell reconstitution after alpha-beta-depleted transplantation in children. Unique molecular identifiers tagged the TCRbeta library. TCRdb reprocessed the PCR reads via MiXCR and lists one record per CDR3 protein. Of roughly 300,000 distinct CDR3 sequences listed, about 10% were seen once; the top ten hold 9.5% to 13%. The input for sequencing was PBMCs from the stem cell graft donor, taken from the stem cell graft. The receptors shown here come from a human donor who donated a stem cell graft to a child with SCID.

This clonotype was counted at least ten times. Here the CDR3 reads CSASLADTQYF. The DNA of the CDR3 is TGCAGTGCTAGCCTCGCGGATACGCAGTATTTT. The chain recombines TRBV20-1 with TRBJ2-3; D not certain. From germline, CDR1 is DFQATT and CDR2 SNEGSKA (reference sequence). This CDR3 region has 11 residues. Trimming removed 3 bases from V and 6 bases from J, with 7 bases in between.

In its sample, this clonotype was seen a few times. The rearrangement joins TRBV6-1 to TRBJ2-5; a weak D match, TRBD1 (5 bases). V shed 6 bases and J shed 5 bases, with 19 bases lying between them. The germline V gene has CDR1 MNHNS and CDR2 SASEGT. This CDR3 is built from 15 residues. DNA for the CDR3: TGTGCCAGCAGCGTCGACAGAAGACCCTGGGAGACCCAGTACTTC. It encodes CASSVDRRPWETQYF.

The V gene is TRBV12-3 or TRBV12-4, the J gene TRBJ1-5; D not resolved. Trimming pared 1 base from V and 0 bases from J, leaving 7 bases between. The CDR3 runs 15 residues. CDR3 in DNA: TGTGCCAGCAGTTTAGGGATCGATAGCAATCAGCCCCAGCATTTT. It codes for CASSLGIDSNQPQHF.

The CDR3 nucleotides are TGTGCCAGAACTAGCGGGGGTAGAGATACGCAGTATTTT. Its protein product is CARTSGGRDTQYF. The chain links TRBV2 to TRBJ2-3; 11 nucleotides agree with TRBD2. The CDR3 sequence is 13 residues long. Germline trimming cut 9 bases from V and 5 bases from J; bases unmatched to any gene: 4. Germline V gives CDR1 SNHLY, CDR2 FYNNEI.

V gene TRBV2 combines with J gene TRBJ2-2, with 7 bases aligning to TRBD1. The CDR3 totals 14 residues. V trimming: 2 bases; J trimming: 4 bases; junction bases outside the gene matches: 1. Germline-derived CDR1 and CDR2 are SNHLY and FYNNEI. CDR3 coding DNA: TGTGCCAGCAGTGAAAGACAGGGCACCGGGGAGCTGTTTTTT. Encoded protein: CASSERQGTGELFF.

In its sample, this clonotype was seen a few times. The chain recombines TRBV5-1 with TRBJ2-7; D may be TRBD2 (6 bases). The CDR3 sequence is 17 residues long. V gave up 0 bases and J gave up 0 bases, with 16 bases separating them. CDR1 is SGHRS and CDR2 is YFSETQ in the germline V gene. CDR3 DNA sequence: TGCGCCAGCAGCTTGGCCCAACTAGCTCAGAGCTCCTACGAGCAGTACTTC. This translates into CASSLAQLAQSSYEQYF.

The V call is TRBV5-1, the J call TRBJ2-3; TRBD2 matches 7 bases. The CDR3 sequence is 16 residues long. The J segment lost 1 base and the V segment lost 3 bases, leaving 8 bases of the junction unmatched. Germline V lookup: CDR1 SGHRS, CDR2 YFSETQ. DNA of the CDR3: TGCGCCAGCAGCTGGGGTAGCGGGCGTCGCACAGATACGCAGTATTTT. It encodes CASSWGSGRRTDTQYF.

There are a few counts of this clonotype. The genes are TRBV10-3 and TRBJ1-1; 7 positions agree with TRBD1. The CDR3 consists of 14 residues. CDR1 is ENHRY and CDR2 is SYGVKD in the germline V gene. V dropped 4 bases and J dropped 5; count of bases not matched to a gene: 7. The CDR3 sequence is CAISGQGGVTEAFF. The CDR3 DNA follows: TGTGCCATCAGTGGGCAGGGGGGAGTGACTGAAGCTTTCTTT.

This clonotype has just a few counts. The V and J genes are TRBV7-2 and TRBJ2-7; TRBD2 agrees at 7 bases. The CDR3 runs to 14 residues. Trimming cost V 3 bases and J 8 bases; bases outside gene matches: 10. CDR1 SGHTA and CDR2 FQGNSA come from the germline V gene. CDR3 sequence: CASSFPGGSTKQYF. The CDR3 nucleotides read TGTGCCAGCAGCTTTCCGGGGGGATCTACGAAGCAGTACTTC.

CDR3 region: CASSVGSGYGYTF. The CDR3 coding sequence is TGTGCCAGCAGCGTAGGGTCCGGTTATGGCTACACCTTC. The V gene is TRBV9, the J gene TRBJ1-2; no firm D call. The CDR3 totals 13 residues. Germline values: CDR1 SGDLS, CDR2 YYNGEE. V gave up 0 bases and J gave up 5 bases, with 8 bases separating them.

This clonotype has more than one count but fewer than ten. V is TRBV20-1 and J is TRBJ2-3, with 13 nucleotides matching TRBD2. Unmatched junction bases numbered 5, after V lost 0 bases and J lost 5 bases. The germline V gene encodes CDR1 DFQATT and CDR2 SNEGSKA (reference sequence). CDR3 length equals 16 residues. DNA for the CDR3: TGCAGTGCTAGAGAATCCGGGACTAGCGGGGTAGATACGCAGTATTTT. It yields the protein CSARESGTSGVDTQYF.

J is TRBJ2-5 and V is TRBV7-9; no clear D gene. This CDR3 is built from 12 residues. The germline V gene has CDR1 SEHNR and CDR2 FQNEAQ (reference sequence). V was pared by 7 bases and J by 3 bases, with 9 bases between. Here the CDR3 reads CASNLFEETQYF. The CDR3 DNA follows: TGTGCCAGCAACCTTTTCGAAGAGACCCAGTACTTC.

V is TRBV6-1 and J is TRBJ1-2; tentatively, D is TRBD1 (5 bases). V lost 4 bases, J lost 8 bases, and 20 bases lay in between. This CDR3 has 15 residues. Germline CDR1 and CDR2: MNHNS and SASEGT. CDR3 loop: CASSALRGTSLGYTF. The CDR3 DNA sequence: TGTGCCAGCAGTGCCCTACGGGGCACCTCCCTGGGCTACACCTTC.